The 2 T cell receptor beta chains given below trace back to one sample, sequenced in a study of blood T cell repertoires in COVID-19. Produced via immunoSEQ multiplex PCR; TCRdb's table is partial and in-frame only. This sample has 150,000 to 200,000 clones, with approximately 85% found just once. Sequences were obtained from peripheral blood. These TCRs come from a woman aged 55-70 years with COVID-19, enrolled during active disease.

This rearrangement joins TRBV7-8 to TRBJ2-5, with a tentative D call TRBD2 (5 bases). CDR3 size: 16 residues. Per germline, CDR1 SGHVS and CDR2 FQNEAQ. Trimming took 7 bases from V and 4 from J, leaving 22 bases between them. The CDR3 region has the DNA TGTGCCAGCACTACCTCCGGAGGAGGCACGGCAGAGACCCAGTACTTC. Protein sequence: CASTTSGGGTAETQYF.

This clone was observed a handful of times. The genes are TRBV28 and TRBJ2-5; 7 positions match TRBD2. Losses at the gene ends were 3 bases for V and 5 bases for J; bases not matched to a gene: 9. Germline CDR1 is MDHEN and CDR2 is SYDVKM. This CDR3 has 15 amino acids. CDR3 amino acids: CASSFPRGSGETQYF. CDR3 bases: TGTGCCAGCAGTTTTCCTCGCGGGAGTGGCGAGACCCAGTACTTC.